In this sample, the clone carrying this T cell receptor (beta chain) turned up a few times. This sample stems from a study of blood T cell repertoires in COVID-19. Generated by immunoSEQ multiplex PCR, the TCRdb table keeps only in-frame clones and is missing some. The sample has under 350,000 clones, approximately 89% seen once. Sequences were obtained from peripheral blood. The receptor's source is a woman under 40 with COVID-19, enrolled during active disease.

CDR3 in DNA: TGTGCCAGCAGCTTATCCCACAGGGGCGGGAACACTGAAGCTTTCTTT. Its translation: CASSLSHRGGNTEAFF. This chain connects TRBV7-3 to TRBJ1-1, with 7 positions matching TRBD1. This CDR3 has 16 residues. Germline V gene data show CDR1 as SGHTA and CDR2 as FQGTGA. V shed 2 bases, J shed 1 base, and the junction held 7 bases outside the gene matches.